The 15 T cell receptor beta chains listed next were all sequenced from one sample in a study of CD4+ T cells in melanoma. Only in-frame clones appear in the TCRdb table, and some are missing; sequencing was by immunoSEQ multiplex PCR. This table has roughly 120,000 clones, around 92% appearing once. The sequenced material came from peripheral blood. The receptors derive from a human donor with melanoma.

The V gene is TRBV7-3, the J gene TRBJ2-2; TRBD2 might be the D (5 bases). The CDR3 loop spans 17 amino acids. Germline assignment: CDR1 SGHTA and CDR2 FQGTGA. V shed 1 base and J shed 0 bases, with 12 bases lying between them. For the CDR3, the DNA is TGTGCCAGCAGCTTAAGTCTAGCCGGATCGAACACCGGGGAGCTGTTTTTT. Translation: CASSLSLAGSNTGELFF.

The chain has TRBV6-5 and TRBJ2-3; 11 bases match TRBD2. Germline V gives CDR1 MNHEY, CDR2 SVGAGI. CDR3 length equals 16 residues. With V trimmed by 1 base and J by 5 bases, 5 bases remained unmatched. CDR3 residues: CASSYLAGGPVDTQYF. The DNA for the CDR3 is TGTGCCAGCAGTTACTTAGCGGGAGGGCCGGTAGATACGCAGTATTTT.

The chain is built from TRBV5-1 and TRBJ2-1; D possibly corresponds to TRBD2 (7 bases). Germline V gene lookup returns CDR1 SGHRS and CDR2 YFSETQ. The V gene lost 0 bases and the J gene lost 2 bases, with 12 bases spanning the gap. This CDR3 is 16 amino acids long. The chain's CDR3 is CASSLGGGPTYNEQFF. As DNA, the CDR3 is TGCGCCAGCAGCTTGGGCGGGGGCCCCACCTACAATGAGCAGTTCTTC.

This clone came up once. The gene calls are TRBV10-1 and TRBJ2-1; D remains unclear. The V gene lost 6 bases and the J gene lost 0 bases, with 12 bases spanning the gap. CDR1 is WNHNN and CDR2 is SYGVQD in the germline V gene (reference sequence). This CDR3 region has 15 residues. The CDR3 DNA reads TGCGCCAGCAGGCCCTCGAGAAACTCCTACAATGAGCAGTTCTTC. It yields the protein CASRPSRNSYNEQFF.

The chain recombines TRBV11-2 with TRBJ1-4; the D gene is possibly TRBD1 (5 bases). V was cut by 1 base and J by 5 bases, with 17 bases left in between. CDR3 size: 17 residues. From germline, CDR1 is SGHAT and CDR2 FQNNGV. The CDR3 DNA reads TGTGCCAGCAGCTTAGTGGACGTGGGGGTACGGAATGAAAAACTGTTTTTT. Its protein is CASSLVDVGVRNEKLFF. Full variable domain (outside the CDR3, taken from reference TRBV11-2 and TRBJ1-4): EAGVAQSPRYKIIEKRQSVAFWCNPISGHATLYWYQQILGQGPKLLIQFQNNGVVDDSQLPKDRFSAERLKGVDSTLKIQPAKLEDSAVYLCASSLVDVGVRNEKLFFGSGTQLSVL.

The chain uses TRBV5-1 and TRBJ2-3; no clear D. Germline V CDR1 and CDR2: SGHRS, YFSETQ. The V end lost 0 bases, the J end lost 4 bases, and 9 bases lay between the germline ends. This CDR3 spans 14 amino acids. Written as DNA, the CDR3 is TGCGCCAGCAGCTTGGGCGGACCTTCAGATACGCAGTATTTT. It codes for CASSLGGPSDTQYF.

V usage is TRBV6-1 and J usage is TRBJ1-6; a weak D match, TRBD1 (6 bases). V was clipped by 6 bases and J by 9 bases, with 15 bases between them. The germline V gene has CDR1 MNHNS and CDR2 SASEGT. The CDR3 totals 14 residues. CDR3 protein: CASRTTGISSPLHF. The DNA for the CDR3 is TGTGCCAGCAGGACGACAGGAATAAGTTCACCCCTCCACTTT.

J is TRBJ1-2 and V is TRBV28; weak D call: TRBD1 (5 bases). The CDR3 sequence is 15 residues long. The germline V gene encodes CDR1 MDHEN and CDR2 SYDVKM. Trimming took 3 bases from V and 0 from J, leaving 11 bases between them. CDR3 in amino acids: CASSFGANSNYGYTF. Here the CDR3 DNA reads TGTGCCAGCAGTTTCGGGGCGAATTCTAACTATGGCTACACCTTC.

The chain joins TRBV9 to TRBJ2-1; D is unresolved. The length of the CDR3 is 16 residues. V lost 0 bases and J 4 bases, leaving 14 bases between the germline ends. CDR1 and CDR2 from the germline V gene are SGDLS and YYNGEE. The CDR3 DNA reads TGTGCCAGCAGCGTAGAAGGTTTAGTTGAATACAATGAGCAGTTCTTC. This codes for CASSVEGLVEYNEQFF.

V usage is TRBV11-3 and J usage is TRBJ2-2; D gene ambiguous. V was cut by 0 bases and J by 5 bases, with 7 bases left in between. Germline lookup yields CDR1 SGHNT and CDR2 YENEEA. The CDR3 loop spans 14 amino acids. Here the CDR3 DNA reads TGTGCCAGCAGCTTAGAGGCAGCAACCGGGGAGCTGTTTTTT. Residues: CASSLEAATGELFF.

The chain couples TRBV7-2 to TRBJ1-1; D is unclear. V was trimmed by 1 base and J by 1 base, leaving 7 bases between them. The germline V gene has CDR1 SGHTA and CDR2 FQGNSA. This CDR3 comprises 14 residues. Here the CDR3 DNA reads TGTGCCAGCAGCTTAGTCGCCTCGAACACTGAAGCTTTCTTT. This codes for CASSLVASNTEAFF.

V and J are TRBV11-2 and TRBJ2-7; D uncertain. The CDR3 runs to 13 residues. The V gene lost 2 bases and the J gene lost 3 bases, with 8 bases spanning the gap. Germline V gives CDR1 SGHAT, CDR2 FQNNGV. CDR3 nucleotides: TGTGCCAGCAGCTTAAACCGATTCTACGAGCAGTACTTC. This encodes CASSLNRFYEQYF.

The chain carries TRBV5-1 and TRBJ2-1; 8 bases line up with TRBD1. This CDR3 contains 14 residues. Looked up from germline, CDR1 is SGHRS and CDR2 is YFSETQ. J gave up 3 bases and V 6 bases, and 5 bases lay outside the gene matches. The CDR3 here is CASNIGQGYNEQFF. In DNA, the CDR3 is TGCGCCAGCAATATAGGACAGGGCTACAATGAGCAGTTCTTC.

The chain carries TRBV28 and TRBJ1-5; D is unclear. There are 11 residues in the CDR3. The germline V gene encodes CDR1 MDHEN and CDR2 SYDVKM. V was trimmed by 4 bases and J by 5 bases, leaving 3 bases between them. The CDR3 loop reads CASSSYQPQHF. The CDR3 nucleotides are TGTGCCAGCAGTTCCTATCAGCCCCAGCATTTT.

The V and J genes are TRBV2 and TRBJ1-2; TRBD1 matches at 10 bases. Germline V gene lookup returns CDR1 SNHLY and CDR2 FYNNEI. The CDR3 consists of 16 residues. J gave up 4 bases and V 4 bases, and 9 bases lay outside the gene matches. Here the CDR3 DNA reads TGTGCCAGCAGTGGAGAGACAGGGGGCGTACTCTATGGCTACACCTTC. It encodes CASSGETGGVLYGYTF.